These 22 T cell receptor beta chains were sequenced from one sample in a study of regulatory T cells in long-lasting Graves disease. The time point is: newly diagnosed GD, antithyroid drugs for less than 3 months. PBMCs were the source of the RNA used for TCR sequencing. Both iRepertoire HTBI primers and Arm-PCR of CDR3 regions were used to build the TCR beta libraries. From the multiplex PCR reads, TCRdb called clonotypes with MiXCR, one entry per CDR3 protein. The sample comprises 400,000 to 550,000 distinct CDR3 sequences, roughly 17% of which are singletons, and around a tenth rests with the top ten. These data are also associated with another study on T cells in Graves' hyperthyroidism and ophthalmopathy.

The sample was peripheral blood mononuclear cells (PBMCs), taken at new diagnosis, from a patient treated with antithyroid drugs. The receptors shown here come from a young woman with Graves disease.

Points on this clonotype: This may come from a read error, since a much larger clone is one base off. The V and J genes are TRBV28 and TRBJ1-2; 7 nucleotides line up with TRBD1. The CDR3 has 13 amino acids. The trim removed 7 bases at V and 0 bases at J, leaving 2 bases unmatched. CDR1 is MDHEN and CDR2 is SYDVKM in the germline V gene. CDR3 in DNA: TGTGCCAGCAAGGACAGGACTAACTATGGCTACACCTTC. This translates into CASKDRTNYGYTF.

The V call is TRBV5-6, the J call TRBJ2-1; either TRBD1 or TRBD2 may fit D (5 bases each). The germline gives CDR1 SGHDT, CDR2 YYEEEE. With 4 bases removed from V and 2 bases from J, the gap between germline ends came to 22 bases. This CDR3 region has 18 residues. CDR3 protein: CASSRFRDPGWAYNEQFF. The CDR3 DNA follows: TGTGCCAGCAGCCGCTTCCGGGACCCCGGTTGGGCCTACAATGAGCAGTTCTTC.

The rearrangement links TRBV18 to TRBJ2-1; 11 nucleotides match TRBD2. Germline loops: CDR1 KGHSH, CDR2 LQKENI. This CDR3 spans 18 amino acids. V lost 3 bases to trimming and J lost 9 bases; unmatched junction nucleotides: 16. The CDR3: CASSPYALRLAGRSEQFF. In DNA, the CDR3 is TGTGCCAGCTCACCTTATGCTCTTAGACTAGCGGGAAGGAGTGAGCAGTTCTTC.

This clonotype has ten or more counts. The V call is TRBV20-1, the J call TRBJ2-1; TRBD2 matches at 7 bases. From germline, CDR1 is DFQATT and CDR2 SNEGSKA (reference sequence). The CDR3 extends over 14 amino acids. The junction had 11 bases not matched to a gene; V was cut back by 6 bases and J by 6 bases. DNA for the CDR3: TGCAGTGCACGCGGGAGCCCGAGAGTCAATGAGCAGTTCTTC. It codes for CSARGSPRVNEQFF.

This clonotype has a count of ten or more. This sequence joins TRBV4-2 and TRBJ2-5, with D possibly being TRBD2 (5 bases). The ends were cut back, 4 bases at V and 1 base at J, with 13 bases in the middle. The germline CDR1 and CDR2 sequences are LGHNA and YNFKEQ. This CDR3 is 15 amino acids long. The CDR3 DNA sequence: TGTGCCAGCAGCCCACACCCAGGACTCCAAGAGACCCAGTACTTC. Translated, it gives CASSPHPGLQETQYF.

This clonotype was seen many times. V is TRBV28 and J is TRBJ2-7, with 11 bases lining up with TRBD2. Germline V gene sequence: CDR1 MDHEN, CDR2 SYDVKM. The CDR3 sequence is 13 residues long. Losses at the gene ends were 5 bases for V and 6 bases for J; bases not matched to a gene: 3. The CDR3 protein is CASSRLAGSEQYF. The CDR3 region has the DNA TGTGCCAGCAGTCGACTAGCGGGAAGCGAGCAGTACTTC.

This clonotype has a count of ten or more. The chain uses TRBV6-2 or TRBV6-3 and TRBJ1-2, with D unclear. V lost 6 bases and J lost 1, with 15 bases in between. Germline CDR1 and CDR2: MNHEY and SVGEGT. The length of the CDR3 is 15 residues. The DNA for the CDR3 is TGTGCCAGCAGCTCAATTGACGGTCTTAACTATGGCTACACCTTC. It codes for CASSSIDGLNYGYTF.

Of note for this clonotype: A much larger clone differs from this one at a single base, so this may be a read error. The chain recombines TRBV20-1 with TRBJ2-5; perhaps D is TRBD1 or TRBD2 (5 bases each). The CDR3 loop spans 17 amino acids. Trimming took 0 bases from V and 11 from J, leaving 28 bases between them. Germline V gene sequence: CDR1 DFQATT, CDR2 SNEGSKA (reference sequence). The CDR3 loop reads CSARDTGDEGSYNEQYF. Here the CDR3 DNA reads TGCAGTGCTAGAGATACCGGGGACGAGGGGTCCTACAATGAGCAGTACTTC.

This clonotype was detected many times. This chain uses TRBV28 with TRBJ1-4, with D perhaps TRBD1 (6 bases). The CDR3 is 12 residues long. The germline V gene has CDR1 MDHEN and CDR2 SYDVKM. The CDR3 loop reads CAGGIKGEKLFF. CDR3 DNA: TGTGCGGGGGGCATTAAGGGGGAAAAACTGTTTTTT.

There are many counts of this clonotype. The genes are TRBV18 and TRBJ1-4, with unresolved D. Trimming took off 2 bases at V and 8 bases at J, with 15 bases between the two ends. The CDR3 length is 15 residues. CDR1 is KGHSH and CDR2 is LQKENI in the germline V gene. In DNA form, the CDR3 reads TGTGCCAGCTCACCAATCGCGGGGATAGGGGAAAAACTGTTTTTT. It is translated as CASSPIAGIGEKLFF.

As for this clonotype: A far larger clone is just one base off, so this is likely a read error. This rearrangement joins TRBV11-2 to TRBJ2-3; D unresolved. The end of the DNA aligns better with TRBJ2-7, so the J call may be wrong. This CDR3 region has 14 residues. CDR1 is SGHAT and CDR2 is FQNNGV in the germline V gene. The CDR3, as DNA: TGTGCCAGCAGCTTCGGGCCCCCTCCCTACGAGCAGTACTTC. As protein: CASSFGPPPYEQYF.

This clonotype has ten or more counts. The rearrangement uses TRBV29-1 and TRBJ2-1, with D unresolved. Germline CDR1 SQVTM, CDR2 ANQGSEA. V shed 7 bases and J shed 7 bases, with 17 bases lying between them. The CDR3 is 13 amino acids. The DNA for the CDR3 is TGCAGCGCTGGCCCGGCGACCGCGAATGAGCAGTTCTTC. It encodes CSAGPATANEQFF.

The CDR3 sequence: CASKRSGYEQFF. The CDR3 DNA follows: TGTGCCAGCAAGAGAAGCGGTTATGAGCAGTTCTTC. The chain combines TRBV6-2 or TRBV6-3 with TRBJ2-1; maybe TRBD2 (5 bases). Germline V CDR1 and CDR2: MNHEY, SVGEGT. The CDR3 length is 12 residues. Trimming removed 7 bases at V and 8 bases at J, with 12 bases between.

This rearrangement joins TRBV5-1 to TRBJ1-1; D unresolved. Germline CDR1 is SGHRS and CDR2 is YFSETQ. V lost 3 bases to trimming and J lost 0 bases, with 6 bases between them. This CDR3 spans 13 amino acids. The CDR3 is CASSSTMNTEAFF. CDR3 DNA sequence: TGCGCCAGCAGCTCGACGATGAACACTGAAGCTTTCTTT.

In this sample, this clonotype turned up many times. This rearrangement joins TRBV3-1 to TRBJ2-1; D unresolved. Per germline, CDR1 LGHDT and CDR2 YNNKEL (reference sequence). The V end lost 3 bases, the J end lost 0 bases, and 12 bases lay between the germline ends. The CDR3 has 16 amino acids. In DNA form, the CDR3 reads TGTGCCAGCAGCCAGGGGTGGAGAAGCTCCTACAATGAGCAGTTCTTC. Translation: CASSQGWRSSYNEQFF.

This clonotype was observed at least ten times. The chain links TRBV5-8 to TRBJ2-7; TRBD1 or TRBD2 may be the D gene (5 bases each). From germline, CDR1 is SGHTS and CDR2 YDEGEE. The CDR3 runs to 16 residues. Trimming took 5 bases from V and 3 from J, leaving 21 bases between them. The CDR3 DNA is TGTGCCAGCAGACTCGGACGTGGGGGATCACGCTACGAGCAGTACTTC. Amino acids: CASRLGRGGSRYEQYF.

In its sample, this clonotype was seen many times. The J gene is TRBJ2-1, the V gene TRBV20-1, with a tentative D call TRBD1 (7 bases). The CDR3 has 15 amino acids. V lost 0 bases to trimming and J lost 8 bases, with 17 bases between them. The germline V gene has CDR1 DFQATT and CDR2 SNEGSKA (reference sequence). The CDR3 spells CSARDAGQWGDEQFF. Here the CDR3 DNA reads TGCAGTGCTAGAGATGCGGGACAGTGGGGCGATGAGCAGTTCTTC.

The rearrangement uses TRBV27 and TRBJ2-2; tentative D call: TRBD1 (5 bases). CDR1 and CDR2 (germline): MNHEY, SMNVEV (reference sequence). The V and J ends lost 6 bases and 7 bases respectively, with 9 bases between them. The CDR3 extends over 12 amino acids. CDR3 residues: CASRGAGGELFF. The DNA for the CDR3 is TGTGCCAGCAGAGGGGCTGGCGGGGAGCTGTTTTTT.

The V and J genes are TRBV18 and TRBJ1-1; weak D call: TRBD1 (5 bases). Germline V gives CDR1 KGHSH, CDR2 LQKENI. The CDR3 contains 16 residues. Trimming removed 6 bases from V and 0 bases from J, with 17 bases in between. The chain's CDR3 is CASSPRGRELNTEAFF. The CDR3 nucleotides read TGTGCCAGCTCCCCCCGGGGCCGGGAGTTGAACACTGAAGCTTTCTTT.

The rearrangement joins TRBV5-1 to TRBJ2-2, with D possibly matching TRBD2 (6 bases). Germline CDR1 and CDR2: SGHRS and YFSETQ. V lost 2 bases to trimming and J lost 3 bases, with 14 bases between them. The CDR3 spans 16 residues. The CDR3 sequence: CASSLIGSFDTGELFF. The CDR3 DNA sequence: TGCGCCAGCAGCTTAATCGGGAGTTTTGACACCGGGGAGCTGTTTTTT.

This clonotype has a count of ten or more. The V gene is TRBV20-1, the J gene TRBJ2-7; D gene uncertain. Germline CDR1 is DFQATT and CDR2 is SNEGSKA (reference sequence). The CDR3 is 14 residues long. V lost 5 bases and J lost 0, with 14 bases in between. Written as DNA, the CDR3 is TGCAGTGCTCACGCCAGCCACTCCTCCTACGAGCAGTACTTC. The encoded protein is CSAHASHSSYEQYF.

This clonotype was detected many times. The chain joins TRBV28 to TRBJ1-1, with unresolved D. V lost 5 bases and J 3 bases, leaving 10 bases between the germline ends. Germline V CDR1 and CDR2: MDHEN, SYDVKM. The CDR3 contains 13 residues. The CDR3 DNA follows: TGTGCCAGCAGTGGACCCGGGGACACTGAAGCTTTCTTT. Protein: CASSGPGDTEAFF.